This paragraph reports one T cell receptor (beta chain). The record originates from a study of blood T cell repertoires in COVID-19. Study details: COVID-19 samples collected from the United States, Italy and Spain covered acute and convalescent phases. T cells, B-cell-depleted T cells, or PBMCs supplied cDNA or gDNA.

In the authors' methods: Amplified reference gene primers provided the basis for estimating nucleated cell counts. Data came from immunoSEQ multiplex PCR; TCRdb stores just in-frame clones and leaves some out. V and J calls and clone size are as listed in that table; D and trimming were resolved from the DNA. This sample has about 250,000 clones, with around 90% found just once. Participants spanned ages about 18 to 90 years and resided in around 25 US areas. The V end was cut by 3 bases, the J end by 2 bases, with 15 bases between. This CDR3 is built from 15 residues. Germline CDR1 and CDR2: SGHNT and YYREEE (reference sequence).

The chain joins TRBV5-4 to TRBJ2-7; tentative D call: TRBD2 (6 bases). What was sequenced was PBMCs or T cells enriched from blood (not recorded which). The TCR was taken from a woman under 40 with acute COVID-19. The CDR3, as DNA: TGTGCCAGCAGCTCCGCCGGGACTCCTCCCTACGAGCAGTACTTC. Translating it yields CASSSAGTPPYEQYF.